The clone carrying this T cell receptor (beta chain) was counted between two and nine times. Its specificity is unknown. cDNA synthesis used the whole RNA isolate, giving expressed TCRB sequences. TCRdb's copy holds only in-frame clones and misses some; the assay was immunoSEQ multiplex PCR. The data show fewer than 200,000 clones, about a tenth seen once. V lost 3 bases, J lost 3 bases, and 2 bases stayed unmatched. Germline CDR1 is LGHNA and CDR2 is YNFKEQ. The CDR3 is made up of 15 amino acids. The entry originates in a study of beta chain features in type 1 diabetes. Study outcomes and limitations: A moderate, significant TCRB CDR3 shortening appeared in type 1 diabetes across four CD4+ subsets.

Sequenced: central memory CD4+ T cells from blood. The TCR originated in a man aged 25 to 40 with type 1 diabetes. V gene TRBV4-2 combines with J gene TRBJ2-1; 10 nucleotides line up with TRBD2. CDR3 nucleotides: TGTGCCAGCAGCCACGAGCGGGAGGGCTACAATGAGCAGTTCTTC. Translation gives CASSHEREGYNEQFF.